The next 18 T cell receptor beta chains were all read from a single sample in a study of cytomegalovirus exposure and HLA in healthy donors. The PCR was carried out with 60 Vbeta primers and 13 Jbeta primers. Profiling relied on immunoSEQ multiplex PCR, and the TCRdb table lists in-frame clones only, not all of them. The repertoire has approximately 110,000 clones, around 80% of them found once; the top ten carry roughly 5%. Source material: PBMCs. These receptors originate from a female donor in good health and CMV-seropositive.

The CDR3 DNA reads as TGTGCCAGCAGCCAAGATCGTCGGGCAGGGATGAACACTGAAGCTTTCTTT. Its protein product is CASSQDRRAGMNTEAFF. The rearrangement joins TRBV4-2 to TRBJ1-1; a possible D gene is TRBD1 (5 bases). The CDR3 sequence is 17 residues long. The V end lost 0 bases, the J end lost 0 bases, and 14 bases lay between the germline ends. Per germline, CDR1 LGHNA and CDR2 YNFKEQ.

This rearrangement joins TRBV7-2 to TRBJ1-1; TRBD1 aligns across 7 bases. V lost 4 bases and J lost 2; bases outside the gene matches: 4. CDR3 length equals 14 residues. Looked up from germline, CDR1 is SGHTA and CDR2 is FQGNSA. Here the CDR3 DNA reads TGTGCCAGCAGCTACGGACAGGCAAACACTGAAGCTTTCTTT. Protein sequence: CASSYGQANTEAFF.

V is TRBV11-2 and J is TRBJ2-5; 10 nucleotides line up with TRBD2. The CDR3 covers 16 residues. V trimming: 1 base; J trimming: 3 bases; junction bases outside the gene matches: 5. CDR1 SGHAT and CDR2 FQNNGV come from the germline V gene. The CDR3: CASSLGSGGPKETQYF. The CDR3 DNA is TGTGCCAGCAGCTTAGGTAGCGGGGGGCCTAAAGAGACCCAGTACTTC.

DNA of the CDR3: TGTGCCAGCAGCCTACAGGCGCTATCCAAGGATACGCAGTATTTT. It encodes CASSLQALSKDTQYF. The chain combines TRBV7-3 with TRBJ2-3; D might be TRBD1 (5 bases). V was pared by 5 bases and J by 6 bases, with 18 bases between. In germline, CDR1 is SGHTA, CDR2 FQGTGA. CDR3 length: 15 amino acids.

The genes are TRBV6-1 and TRBJ2-2, with D perhaps matching TRBD1 (6 bases). CDR3 length equals 16 residues. V gave up 4 bases and J gave up 1 base, with 13 bases separating them. CDR1 is MNHNS, CDR2 SASEGT, per germline. CDR3 coding DNA: TGTGCCAGCAGTGGACCAATACAGGGGAACACCGGGGAGCTGTTTTTT. Translated, it gives CASSGPIQGNTGELFF.

The sample holds a few counts of this clone. V is TRBV10-3 and J is TRBJ2-3; 7 nucleotides agree with TRBD2. This CDR3 region has 14 residues. The V gene end was trimmed by 8 bases and the J gene end by 0 bases; junction bases not matched to a gene: 5. Per the germline V gene, CDR1 is ENHRY and CDR2 is SYGVKD. Here the CDR3 DNA reads TGTGCCATCGGGGGGGACGGCAGCACAGATACGCAGTATTTT. The encoded protein is CAIGGDGSTDTQYF.

The chain carries TRBV9 and TRBJ2-6; TRBD1 might be the D (6 bases). Per germline, CDR1 SGDLS and CDR2 YYNGEE. The CDR3 contains 16 residues. Trimming took off 4 bases at V and 1 base at J, with 12 bases between the two ends. The CDR3 region is CASSRDQGSGANVLTF. The CDR3, as DNA: TGTGCCAGCAGCCGCGACCAGGGGTCTGGGGCCAACGTCCTGACTTTC. The full variable domain, completed using reference TRBV9 and TRBJ2-6, is DSGVTQTPKHLITATGQRVTLRCSPRSGDLSVYWYQQSLDQGLQFLIQYYNGEERAKGNILERFSAQQFPDLHSELNLSSLELGDSALYFCASSRDQGSGANVLTFGAGSRLTVL.

This chain joins TRBV4-2 and TRBJ2-5; TRBD2 matches at 14 bases. This CDR3 is 18 amino acids long. Trimming removed 1 base from V and 4 bases from J; junction bases left unmatched: 8. The V gene's germline CDR1 is LGHNA and CDR2 YNFKEQ. CDR3 amino acids: CASSQARLAGGIGETQYF. The CDR3 DNA reads as TGTGCCAGCAGCCAAGCGAGACTAGCGGGGGGGATAGGAGAGACCCAGTACTTC.

The V and J genes are TRBV5-8 and TRBJ2-1; D is ambiguous. V shed 2 bases and J shed 3 bases, with 12 bases lying between them. The CDR3 has 15 residues. CDR1 SGHTS and CDR2 YDEGEE come from the germline V gene. In DNA form, the CDR3 reads TGTGCCAGCAGCTTTCGAGCAACCGGCTACAATGAGCAGTTCTTC. Protein sequence: CASSFRATGYNEQFF.

The J gene is TRBJ1-3, the V gene TRBV28; the match to TRBD1 covers 7 bases. This CDR3 region has 15 residues. Germline CDR1 is MDHEN and CDR2 is SYDVKM. With 6 bases clipped from V and 1 base from J, the junction kept 6 bases outside the gene matches. CDR3 loop: CASSQPTGSGNTIYF. The CDR3 nucleotides read TGTGCCAGCAGCCAACCGACAGGGTCTGGAAACACCATATATTTT.

J is TRBJ1-1 and V is TRBV11-2; D remains ambiguous. V lost 4 bases, J lost 1 base, and 10 bases lay in between. This CDR3 region has 14 residues. Germline V gene data show CDR1 as SGHAT and CDR2 as FQNNGV. The CDR3 loop reads CASSSLQKNTEAFF. Written as DNA, the CDR3 is TGTGCCAGCAGCTCCCTACAGAAGAACACTGAAGCTTTCTTT. The full variable domain, in which reference TRBV11-2 and TRBJ1-1 provide the parts outside the CDR3, is EAGVAQSPRYKIIEKRQSVAFWCNPISGHATLYWYQQILGQGPKLLIQFQNNGVVDDSQLPKDRFSAERLKGVDSTLKIQPAKLEDSAVYLCASSSLQKNTEAFFGQGTRLTVV.

The rearrangement joins TRBV5-4 to TRBJ1-2; D is perhaps TRBD1 (6 bases). The ends were cut back, 4 bases at V and 4 bases at J, with 17 bases in the middle. CDR3 length: 15 amino acids. From germline, CDR1 is SGHNT and CDR2 YYREEE (reference sequence). The CDR3 coding sequence is TGTGCCAGCAGCCGCGAACAGGGAGCCCTCTATGGCTACACCTTC. The encoded protein is CASSREQGALYGYTF.

This chain connects TRBV6-6 to TRBJ1-5, with D unresolved. CDR1 is MNHNY and CDR2 is SVGAGI in the germline V gene (reference sequence). V was clipped by 7 bases and J by 4 bases, with 14 bases between them. This CDR3 is 14 amino acids long. CDR3 nucleotide sequence: TGTGCCAGCACATACGGCGGTTCGAATCAGCCCCAGCATTTT. Its protein is CASTYGGSNQPQHF.

The chain combines TRBV18 with TRBJ2-7; 8 nucleotides line up with TRBD1. Germline lookup yields CDR1 KGHSH and CDR2 LQKENI. CDR3 length: 15 amino acids. V shed 6 bases and J 5 bases; nucleotides not matched to a gene: 12. The CDR3 reads CASSLRTGKRDEQYF. Here the CDR3 DNA reads TGTGCCAGCTCTCTAAGGACAGGGAAGAGAGACGAGCAGTACTTC.

This clone was seen once. The chain combines TRBV27 with TRBJ2-5; perhaps TRBD2 as D (7 bases). The V end lost 5 bases, the J end lost 5 bases, and 18 bases lay between the germline ends. CDR1 is MNHEY and CDR2 is SMNVEV in the germline V gene (reference sequence). The CDR3 runs 15 residues. The CDR3 coding sequence is TGTGCCAGCAGTCCCCCCAACAGGGAGGGGGAGACCCAGTACTTC. Translation: CASSPPNREGETQYF.

The chain recombines TRBV7-9 with TRBJ1-2; tentative D call: TRBD1 (6 bases). The CDR3 consists of 17 residues. Germline CDR1 SEHNR, CDR2 FQNEAQ (reference sequence). The V and J ends lost 3 bases and 3 bases respectively, with 20 bases between them. This chain's CDR3 is CASSFRDTSGGYYGYTF. The CDR3 nucleotides read TGTGCCAGCAGCTTCCGGGACACCTCCGGTGGTTACTATGGCTACACCTTC.

The chain combines TRBV28 with TRBJ2-7; the D gene is possibly TRBD2 (6 bases). The CDR3 consists of 18 residues. V was trimmed by 5 bases and J by 2 bases, leaving 25 bases between them. Germline CDR1 is MDHEN and CDR2 is SYDVKM. The CDR3 DNA reads as TGTGCCAGCAGTCTAGGGGAGGCCCTGGTTGGATTAGCCTACGAGCAGTACTTC. Translating gives CASSLGEALVGLAYEQYF. Full variable domain (remainder filled in from reference TRBV28 and TRBJ2-7): DVKVTQSSRYLVKRTGEKVFLECVQDMDHENMFWYRQDPGLGLRLIYFSYDVKMKEKGDIPEGYSVSREKKERFSLILESASTNQTSMYLCASSLGEALVGLAYEQYFGPGTRLTVT.

The rearrangement links TRBV6-5 to TRBJ2-5; 8 bases agree with TRBD2. Per the germline V gene, CDR1 is MNHEY and CDR2 is SVGAGI. This CDR3 spans 14 amino acids. V shed 6 bases and J 5 bases; nucleotides not matched to a gene: 8. CDR3 sequence reads: CASSGTSKRETQYF. The CDR3 DNA follows: TGTGCCAGCAGCGGGACTAGTAAGCGGGAGACCCAGTACTTC.